This T cell receptor (beta chain) was sequenced during a study of naive and memory T cell subsets. Findings and limits, study-wide: Diversity fell and Gini index rose from naive through CM, EM, EMRA.

In this sample, this clonotype turned up many times. Its antigen is currently unknown. Both TRBC1 and TRBC2 were covered by a beta constant-region primer of two equimolar oligonucleotides. MiXCR, applied by TCRdb to the UMI-ligation and nested PCR reads, yields one record per CDR3 protein. The table includes 70,000 to 95,000 distinct CDR3 sequences, about 7% detected once. Looked up from germline, CDR1 is LNHDA and CDR2 is SQIVND (reference sequence). This CDR3 is 15 amino acids long. Deletions cut 2 bases from V and 9 bases from J, with 17 bases between. The V gene is TRBV19, the J gene TRBJ2-4; D is ambiguous. Specimen: central memory CD4+ T cells from blood. The clonotype comes from a human donor in good health. CDR3 sequence: CASSISDRGSGIQYF. The DNA of the CDR3 is TGTGCCAGTAGTATAAGTGACCGCGGATCGGGCATTCAGTACTTC.